These T cell receptor beta chains were read from a single sample in a study of CD8+CD57+ T cells in acquired aplastic anemia. TCRdb passed the reads through MiXCR, listing each CDR3 protein once. Found here are more than 150,000 distinct CDR3 sequences, around 50% of them singletons; the top ten hold around 13%. The sample comprised sorted CD4+, CD8+, or CD8+CD57+ T cells (not recorded which) from PBMCs. The receptors stem from a human donor with aplastic anemia. Each CDR3 is given with its conserved first and last residue. Each record gives: clone size, V gene, D gene, J gene, CDR3 protein, CDR3 DNA. A D gene is named only where the DNA matches it firmly. Size values are once, few and many counts, or a class for expanded clones, and some rows have none.

abundance: many
v_gene: TRBV9
d_gene: .
j_gene: TRBJ2-7
CDR3aa: CASSPSAGTTYEQYF
CDR3nt: TGTGCCAGCAGCCCGTCGGCAGGGACCACCTACGAGCAGTACTTC

abundance: few
v_gene: TRBV29-1
d_gene: .
j_gene: TRBJ2-3
CDR3aa: CSVDSTRADTQYF
CDR3nt: TGCAGCGTTGATTCTACCCGGGCAGACACGCAGTATTTT

abundance: many
v_gene: TRBV5-6
d_gene: .
j_gene: TRBJ1-5
CDR3aa: CASSLGGGGKGQPQHF
CDR3nt: TGTGCCAGCAGCTTGGGAGGAGGGGGAAAGGGACAGCCCCAGCATTTT

abundance: .
v_gene: TRBV2
d_gene: .
j_gene: TRBJ2-3
CDR3aa: CASSRQGGDAQYF
CDR3nt: TGTGCCAGCAGCCGACAGGGAGGAGATGCGCAGTATTTT

abundance: many
v_gene: TRBV12-5
d_gene: .
j_gene: TRBJ1-6
CDR3aa: CASGLWQGTTNSPLHF
CDR3nt: TGTGCTAGTGGTTTGTGGCAGGGTACCACGAATTCACCCCTCCACTTT

abundance: few
v_gene: TRBV7-6
d_gene: .
j_gene: TRBJ2-3
CDR3aa: CASSSAGPEDTQYF
CDR3nt: TGTGCCAGCAGCTCGGCGGGGCCGGAGGATACGCAGTATTTT

abundance: many
v_gene: TRBV2
d_gene: .
j_gene: TRBJ1-6
CDR3aa: CASSGLSSYNSPLHF
CDR3nt: TGTGCCAGCAGTGGGCTGAGCTCCTATAATTCACCCCTCCACTTT

abundance: .
v_gene: TRBV5-1
d_gene: .
j_gene: TRBJ1-1
CDR3aa: CASSLVAQKGTEAFF
CDR3nt: TGCGCCAGCAGTTTGGTGGCACAGAAGGGGACTGAGGCTTTCTTT

abundance: .
v_gene: TRBV29-1
d_gene: .
j_gene: TRBJ1-1
CDR3aa: CSVEENSGRTEAFF
CDR3nt: TGCAGCGTTGAAGAGAACTCCGGAAGGACTGAAGCTTTCTTT

abundance: many
v_gene: TRBV5-1
d_gene: .
j_gene: TRBJ1-1
CDR3aa: CASSRAGRENTEAFF
CDR3nt: TGCGCCAGCAGCCGCGCGGGACGGGAGAACACTGAAGCTTTCTTT

abundance: few
v_gene: TRBV15
d_gene: .
j_gene: TRBJ2-1
CDR3aa: CATSPPGTRRNYEQFF
CDR3nt: TGTGCCACCAGCCCGCCCGGGACTCGACGGAATTATGAGCAGTTCTTC

abundance: many
v_gene: TRBV7-6
d_gene: TRBD1
j_gene: TRBJ1-2
CDR3aa: CASSITGTGSGYTF
CDR3nt: TGTGCCAGCAGCATTACCGGGACAGGGAGCGGCTACACCTTC

abundance: .
v_gene: TRBV10-3
d_gene: .
j_gene: TRBJ2-7
CDR3aa: CAISESGLAEEQYF
CDR3nt: TGTGCCATCAGTGAGTCGGGACTGGCGGAAGAGCAGTACTTC

abundance: .
v_gene: TRBV7-9
d_gene: .
j_gene: TRBJ1-1
CDR3aa: CASSGAGNTEAFF
CDR3nt: TGTGCCAGCAGCGGAGCGGGGAACACTGAAGCTTTCTTT

abundance: .
v_gene: TRBV12-5
d_gene: .
j_gene: TRBJ2-2
CDR3aa: CASGLVLGAAGELFF
CDR3nt: TGTGCTAGTGGTTTGGTACTCGGTGCGGCCGGGGAGCTGTTTTTT

abundance: .
v_gene: TRBV27
d_gene: .
j_gene: TRBJ2-3
CDR3aa: CASSPRNQLDTQYF
CDR3nt: TGTGCCAGCAGTCCCCGTAATCAGTTGGATACGCAGTATTTT

abundance: .
v_gene: TRBV5-1
d_gene: .
j_gene: TRBJ2-7
CDR3aa: CASSLESYEQYF
CDR3nt: TGCGCCAGCAGCTTGGAATCATACGAGCAGTACTTC

abundance: many
v_gene: TRBV9
d_gene: .
j_gene: TRBJ1-1
CDR3aa: CASSVAPGATEAFF
CDR3nt: TGTGCCAGCAGCGTAGCCCCGGGGGCCACTGAAGCTTTCTTT

abundance: .
v_gene: TRBV29-1
d_gene: .
j_gene: TRBJ2-3
CDR3aa: CSVEGTGTDTQYF
CDR3nt: TGCAGCGTTGAAGGAACGGGGACAGATACGCAGTATTTT

abundance: .
v_gene: TRBV20-1
d_gene: .
j_gene: TRBJ2-7
CDR3aa: CSARDRSYEQYF
CDR3nt: TGCAGTGCTAGAGATCGGAGCTACGAGCAGTACTTC